This T cell receptor beta chain is drawn from a study of cytomegalovirus exposure and HLA in healthy donors. As for the study in general: Counted in an early data release were tens of millions of unique TCRs from HLA-typed donors. Study-wide results and limits: Owing to their indistinguishability, certain V segments, notably TRBV6-2 and TRBV6-3, were excluded.

Trimming took 4 bases from V and 0 from J, leaving 20 bases between them. Germline-derived CDR1 and CDR2 are SGHDT and YYEEEE. The CDR3 spans 18 residues. Points on this clone: Its antigen is not identified.

Primers included in the PCR were 60 Vbeta and 13 Jbeta primers. Method: immunoSEQ multiplex PCR; TCRdb's copy keeps in-frame clones and lacks some. Of hundreds of thousands of clones detected, 82% appear once; the ten largest clones hold 0.58%. This sequence joins TRBV5-6 and TRBJ2-1; the D gene is possibly TRBD1 (6 bases). The sequence derives from a woman between 35 and 50 years old in good health and CMV-seronegative. Sequenced material: PBMCs. The CDR3: CASSQKLTGKSSYNEQFF. The CDR3 region has the DNA TGTGCCAGCAGCCAAAAACTAACAGGGAAGAGCTCCTACAATGAGCAGTTCTTC.